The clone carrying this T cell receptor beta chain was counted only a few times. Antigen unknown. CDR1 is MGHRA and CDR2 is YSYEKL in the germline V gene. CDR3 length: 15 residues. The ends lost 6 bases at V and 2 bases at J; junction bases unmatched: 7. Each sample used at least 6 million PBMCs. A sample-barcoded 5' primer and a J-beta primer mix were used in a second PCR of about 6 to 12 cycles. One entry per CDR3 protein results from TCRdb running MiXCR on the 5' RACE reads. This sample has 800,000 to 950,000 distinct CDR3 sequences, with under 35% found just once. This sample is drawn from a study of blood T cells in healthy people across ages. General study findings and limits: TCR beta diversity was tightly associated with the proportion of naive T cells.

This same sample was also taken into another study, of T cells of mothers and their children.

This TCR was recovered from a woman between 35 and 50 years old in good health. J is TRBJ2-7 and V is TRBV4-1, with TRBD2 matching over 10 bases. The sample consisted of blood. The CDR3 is CASRPLAGQAYEQYF. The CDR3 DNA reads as TGCGCCAGCAGACCACTAGCGGGGCAAGCCTACGAGCAGTACTTC.